Listed here are 9 T cell receptor beta chains from one sample, sequenced in a study of cytomegalovirus exposure and HLA in healthy donors. Vbeta (60) and Jbeta (13) primers were used in the PCR. The data were produced by immunoSEQ multiplex PCR, yet TCRdb's version contains in-frame clones alone and is incomplete. The sample spans over 20,000 clones; the ten largest clones claim 22%. Sequencing used PBMCs. The source of these receptors is a man in his sixties in good health and CMV-seropositive.

The gene calls are TRBV18 and TRBJ2-7, with D perhaps matching TRBD1 (5 bases). With 3 bases removed from V and 0 bases from J, the gap between germline ends came to 9 bases. The germline CDR1 and CDR2 sequences are KGHSH and LQKENI. CDR3 length: 14 amino acids. The CDR3 reads CASSPTAFSYEQYF. CDR3 nucleotides: TGTGCCAGCTCACCGACAGCCTTCTCCTACGAGCAGTACTTC.

The chain combines TRBV5-1 with TRBJ2-5; D perhaps matches TRBD1 (5 bases). Germline-derived CDR1 and CDR2 are SGHRS and YFSETQ. This CDR3 has 14 amino acids. Trimming stripped 0 bases from V and 3 bases from J, with 9 bases between. CDR3 nucleotide sequence: TGCGCCAGCAGCTTGGGGCAGGGCGAAGAGACCCAGTACTTC. Translating it yields CASSLGQGEETQYF.

The chain is built from TRBV6-5 and TRBJ2-7; a weak D match, TRBD2 (5 bases). Trimming took off 0 bases at V and 5 bases at J, with 8 bases between the two ends. The CDR3 totals 13 residues. CDR1 is MNHEY and CDR2 is SVGAGI in the germline V gene. The CDR3 here is CASSYSGGHEQYF. CDR3 coding DNA: TGTGCCAGCAGTTACTCTGGAGGTCACGAGCAGTACTTC.

CDR3 in DNA: TGTGCCAGCAGCCCGTGGGGGGGCTCAAACGAGCAGTACTTC. The encoded protein is CASSPWGGSNEQYF. The chain recombines TRBV5-4 with TRBJ2-7, with a tentative D call TRBD2 (7 bases). CDR1 SGHNT and CDR2 YYREEE come from the germline V gene (reference sequence). The germline V and J ends were trimmed by 4 bases and 5 bases, with 16 bases remaining between them. The CDR3 covers 14 residues.

This CDR3 reads CASSFTGTSAYEQYF. The CDR3 nucleotides are TGCGCCAGCAGCTTTACCGGGACTAGCGCCTACGAGCAGTACTTC. This chain links TRBV5-1 with TRBJ2-7; 10 nucleotides agree with TRBD2. CDR3 length: 15 amino acids. Unmatched junction bases numbered 4, after V lost 2 bases and J lost 2 bases. Germline V gene data show CDR1 as SGHRS and CDR2 as YFSETQ.

This chain joins TRBV9 and TRBJ1-2; TRBD1 aligns across 9 bases. This CDR3 is built from 13 residues. V shed 3 bases and J 8 bases; nucleotides not matched to a gene: 5. Germline CDR1 is SGDLS and CDR2 is YYNGEE. DNA of the CDR3: TGTGCCAGCAGCGCGAACAGGGGGCCCGGCTACACCTTC. Encoded protein: CASSANRGPGYTF.

The V gene is TRBV5-1, the J gene TRBJ2-1; 11 nucleotides match TRBD1. The J segment lost 6 bases and the V segment lost 0 bases, leaving 2 bases of the junction unmatched. CDR3 length: 15 residues. Per the germline V gene, CDR1 is SGHRS and CDR2 is YFSETQ. CDR3 bases: TGCGCCAGCAGCTTGGGGGACAGGGGGGTCAATGAGCAGTTCTTC. Protein: CASSLGDRGVNEQFF.

The chain uses TRBV28 and TRBJ1-2; no clear D gene. V was cut by 5 bases and J by 7 bases, with 11 bases left in between. CDR3 length equals 12 residues. The V gene's germline CDR1 is MDHEN and CDR2 SYDVKM. The CDR3 reads CASSREGIGYTF. The CDR3 DNA reads as TGTGCCAGCAGTCGTGAGGGCATTGGCTACACCTTC.

The CDR3 sequence: CASSIGLALYQETQYF. In DNA, the CDR3 is TGTGCCAGTAGTATAGGTCTAGCGCTCTATCAAGAGACCCAGTACTTC. This chain joins TRBV19 and TRBJ2-5; perhaps TRBD2 as D (6 bases). The CDR3 runs 16 residues. Germline lookup yields CDR1 LNHDA and CDR2 SQIVND (reference sequence). V was shortened by 1 base and J by 2 bases, with 14 bases between the two germline ends.